These 13 T cell receptor beta chains originate from one sample sequenced in a study of CD8+ T cells in alopecia areata. As the sequencing template, cDNA was produced by extracting RNA and reverse transcribing it. Measured with immunoSEQ multiplex PCR; TCRdb has only the in-frame clones, and not every one. The sample carries approximately 150,000 clones, around 47% recorded once. Source material: CD4+ T cells sorted from blood. The receptors derive from a human donor with alopecia areata.

This rearrangement joins TRBV18 to TRBJ1-2, with a tentative D call TRBD1 (6 bases). V dropped 2 bases and J dropped 7 bases, with 17 bases sitting between them. The CDR3 is made up of 15 amino acids. Germline V gene data show CDR1 as KGHSH and CDR2 as LQKENI. CDR3: CASSPATGQFFGYTF. The CDR3 DNA is TGTGCCAGCTCACCAGCCACAGGGCAGTTCTTTGGCTACACCTTC.

The V gene is TRBV29-1, the J gene TRBJ1-1; the D is unclear. Trimming stripped 5 bases from V and 3 bases from J, with 10 bases between. Germline assignment: CDR1 SQVTM and CDR2 ANQGSEA. The CDR3 is made up of 12 amino acids. The chain's CDR3 is CSVKVGDTEAFF. In DNA, the CDR3 is TGCAGCGTTAAGGTTGGGGACACTGAAGCTTTCTTT.

The J gene is TRBJ1-5, the V gene TRBV30; possible D gene TRBD1, 5 bases. Trimming took off 4 bases at V and 1 base at J, with 17 bases between the two ends. CDR1 is GTSNPN and CDR2 is SVGIG in the germline V gene (reference sequence). The CDR3 has 16 residues. CDR3: CAWTTGRVGSNQPQHF. CDR3 bases: TGTGCCTGGACGACCGGCAGGGTGGGGAGCAATCAGCCCCAGCATTTT. Using reference TRBV30 and TRBJ1-5 for the parts outside the CDR3, the full variable domain is SQTIHQWPATLVQPVGSPLSLECTVEGTSNPNLYWYRQAAGRGLQLLFYSVGIGQISSEVPQNLSASRPQDRQFILSSKKLLLSDSGFYLCAWTTGRVGSNQPQHFGDGTRLSIL.

This chain joins TRBV5-1 and TRBJ1-2; D might be TRBD1 (5 bases). The CDR3 is 14 residues long. Germline CDR1 SGHRS, CDR2 YFSETQ. Trimming removed 5 bases from V and 4 bases from J, with 15 bases in between. The CDR3 DNA reads as TGCGCCAGCAGTCCGGGAGAGGGGCCCTATGGCTACACCTTC. It specifies CASSPGEGPYGYTF.

A few counts support this clone. This sequence joins TRBV29-1 and TRBJ1-2; 7 bases are shared with TRBD1. V lost 1 base and J lost 4; bases outside the gene matches: 12. CDR3 size: 16 residues. Germline V gives CDR1 SQVTM, CDR2 ANQGSEA. DNA of the CDR3: TGCAGCGTTGAAGGCCCTACAGGGGAGATGGGCTATGGCTACACCTTC. Translating gives CSVEGPTGEMGYGYTF.

In this sample, this clone turned up a few times. This sequence joins TRBV7-8 and TRBJ2-6, with D tentatively TRBD2 (5 bases). CDR3 size: 19 residues. Trimming stripped 4 bases from V and 4 bases from J, with 23 bases between. Germline loops: CDR1 SGHVS, CDR2 FQNEAQ. CDR3 loop: CASSSRRGSTARGANVLTF. CDR3 DNA sequence: TGTGCCAGCAGCTCTAGACGAGGGAGTACGGCCCGGGGGGCCAACGTCCTGACTTTC.

V and J are TRBV30 and TRBJ1-1; a weak D match, TRBD1 (5 bases). Looked up from germline, CDR1 is GTSNPN and CDR2 is SVGIG (reference sequence). The CDR3 contains 16 residues. V dropped 0 bases and J dropped 6 bases, with 20 bases sitting between them. CDR3 sequence reads: CAWSVRSWQGGPEAFF. DNA of the CDR3: TGTGCCTGGAGTGTACGATCTTGGCAGGGAGGACCTGAAGCTTTCTTT.

The chain uses TRBV30 and TRBJ1-1, with no clear D. Germline CDR1 is GTSNPN and CDR2 is SVGIG (reference sequence). The CDR3 sequence is 12 residues long. Trimming pared 1 base from V and 7 bases from J, leaving 10 bases between. Here the CDR3 DNA reads TGTGCCTGGAGTGCGGGGTCGGGTGAAGCTTTCTTT. Its protein product is CAWSAGSGEAFF.

This rearrangement joins TRBV6-6 to TRBJ2-7; D uncertain. From germline, CDR1 is MNHNY and CDR2 SVGAGI (reference sequence). The CDR3 covers 12 residues. Between the trimmed V and J ends, which lost 0 bases and 3 bases, there was a span of 3 bases. The CDR3 bases are TGTGCCAGCAGTTACTCCAGCTACGAGCAGTACTTC. This codes for CASSYSSYEQYF.

This clone was seen only a few times. The chain recombines TRBV5-6 with TRBJ2-3; 12 nucleotides align to TRBD2. The CDR3 spans 15 residues. Trimming took 1 base from V and 3 from J; bases not matched to a gene: 0. Germline CDR1 is SGHDT and CDR2 is YYEEEE. The chain's CDR3 is CASSLTSGRTDTQYF. CDR3 sequence (DNA): TGTGCCAGCAGCTTGACTAGCGGGAGGACAGATACGCAGTATTTT.

The chain employs TRBV29-1 and TRBJ2-1; 12 bases are a match to TRBD2. The CDR3 has 15 amino acids. The V gene end was trimmed by 8 bases and the J gene end by 4 bases; junction bases not matched to a gene: 9. The germline CDR1 and CDR2 sequences are SQVTM and ANQGSEA. The CDR3 bases are TGCAGCCTAACTTATGGGACTAGCGGGTACAATGAGCAGTTCTTC. As protein: CSLTYGTSGYNEQFF.

This sequence joins TRBV2 and TRBJ2-3; D gene ambiguous. This CDR3 comprises 12 residues. Germline V CDR1 and CDR2: SNHLY, FYNNEI. Trimming took off 5 bases at V and 0 bases at J, with 3 bases between the two ends. CDR3 in amino acids: CASSYSTDTQYF. CDR3 DNA sequence: TGTGCCAGCAGTTACAGCACAGATACGCAGTATTTT.

The rearrangement joins TRBV7-3 to TRBJ2-3, with D perhaps TRBD2 (6 bases). The CDR3 has 14 amino acids. Germline CDR1 is SGHTA and CDR2 is FQGTGA. V was shortened by 6 bases and J by 4 bases, with 14 bases between the two germline ends. The CDR3 region is CASSSGWGADTQYF. Written as DNA, the CDR3 is TGTGCCAGCAGTTCTGGATGGGGGGCAGATACGCAGTATTTT.